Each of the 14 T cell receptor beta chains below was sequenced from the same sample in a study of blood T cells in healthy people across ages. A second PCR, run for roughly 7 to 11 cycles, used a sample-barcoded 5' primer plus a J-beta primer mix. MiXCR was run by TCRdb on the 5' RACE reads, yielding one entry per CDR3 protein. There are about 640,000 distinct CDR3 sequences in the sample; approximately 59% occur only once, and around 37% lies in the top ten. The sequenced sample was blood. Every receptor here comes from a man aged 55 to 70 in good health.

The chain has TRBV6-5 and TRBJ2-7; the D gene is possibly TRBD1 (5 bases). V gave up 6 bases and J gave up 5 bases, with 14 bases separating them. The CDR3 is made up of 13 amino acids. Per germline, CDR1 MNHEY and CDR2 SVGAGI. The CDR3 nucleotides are TGTGCCAGCAGGGCAGGGTCCACCCACGAGCAGTACTTC. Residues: CASRAGSTHEQYF.

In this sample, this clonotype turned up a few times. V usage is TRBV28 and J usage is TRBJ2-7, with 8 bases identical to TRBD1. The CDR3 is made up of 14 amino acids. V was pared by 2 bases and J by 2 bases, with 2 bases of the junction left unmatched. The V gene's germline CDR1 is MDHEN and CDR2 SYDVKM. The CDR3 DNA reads TGTGCCAGCAGTTTAGACAGGGGCCCCTACGAGCAGTACTTC. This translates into CASSLDRGPYEQYF.

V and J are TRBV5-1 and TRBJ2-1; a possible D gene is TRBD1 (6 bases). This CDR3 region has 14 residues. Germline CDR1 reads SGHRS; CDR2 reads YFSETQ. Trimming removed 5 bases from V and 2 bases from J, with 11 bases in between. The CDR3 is CASRGGLAYNEQFF. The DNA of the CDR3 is TGCGCCAGCAGAGGGGGTCTCGCCTACAATGAGCAGTTCTTC.

The CDR3 loop reads CASSLPGLDTQYF. The CDR3 DNA sequence: TGTGCCAGCAGCCTCCCGGGGCTAGATACGCAGTATTTT. The genes are TRBV7-2 and TRBJ2-3; D possibly matches TRBD1 or TRBD2 (5 bases each). CDR3 size: 13 residues. Looked up from germline, CDR1 is SGHTA and CDR2 is FQGNSA. The V gene lost 5 bases and the J gene lost 5 bases, with 11 bases spanning the gap.

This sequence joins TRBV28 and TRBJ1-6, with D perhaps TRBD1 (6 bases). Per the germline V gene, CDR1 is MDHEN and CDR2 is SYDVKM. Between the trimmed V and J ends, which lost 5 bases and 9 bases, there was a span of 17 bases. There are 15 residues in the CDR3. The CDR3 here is CASSHREGIGSPLHF. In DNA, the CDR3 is TGTGCCAGCAGTCACAGGGAGGGAATCGGTTCACCCCTCCACTTT. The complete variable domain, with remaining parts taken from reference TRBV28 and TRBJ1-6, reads DVKVTQSSRYLVKRTGEKVFLECVQDMDHENMFWYRQDPGLGLRLIYFSYDVKMKEKGDIPEGYSVSREKKERFSLILESASTNQTSMYLCASSHREGIGSPLHFGNGTRLTVT.

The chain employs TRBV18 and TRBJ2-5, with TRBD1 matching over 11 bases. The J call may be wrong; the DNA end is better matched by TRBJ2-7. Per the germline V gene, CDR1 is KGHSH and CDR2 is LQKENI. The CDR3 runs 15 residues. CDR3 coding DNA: TGTGCCAGCTCACCCGGGACAGGGGGAAACTACGAGCAGTACTTC. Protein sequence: CASSPGTGGNYEQYF.

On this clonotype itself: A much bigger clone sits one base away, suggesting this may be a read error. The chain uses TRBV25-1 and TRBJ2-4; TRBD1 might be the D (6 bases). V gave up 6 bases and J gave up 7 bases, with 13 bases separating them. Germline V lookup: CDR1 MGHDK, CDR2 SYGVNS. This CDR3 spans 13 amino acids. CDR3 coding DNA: TGTGCCAGCAGAGGGGGACGGTGGAACATTCAGTACTTC. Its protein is CASRGGRWNIQYF.

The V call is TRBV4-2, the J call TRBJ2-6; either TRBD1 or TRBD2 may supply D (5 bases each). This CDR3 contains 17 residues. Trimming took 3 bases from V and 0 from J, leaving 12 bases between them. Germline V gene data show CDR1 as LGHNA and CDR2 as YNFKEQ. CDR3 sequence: CASSQDKTISGANVLTF. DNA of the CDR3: TGTGCCAGCAGCCAGGACAAGACTATCTCTGGGGCCAACGTCCTGACTTTC.

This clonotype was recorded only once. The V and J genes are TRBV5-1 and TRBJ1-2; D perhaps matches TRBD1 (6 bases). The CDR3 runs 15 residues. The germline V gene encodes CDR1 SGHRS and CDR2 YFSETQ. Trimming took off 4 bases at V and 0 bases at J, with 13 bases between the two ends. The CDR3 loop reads CASSPFGQTNYGYTF. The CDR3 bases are TGCGCCAGCAGCCCCTTTGGACAGACTAACTATGGCTACACCTTC.

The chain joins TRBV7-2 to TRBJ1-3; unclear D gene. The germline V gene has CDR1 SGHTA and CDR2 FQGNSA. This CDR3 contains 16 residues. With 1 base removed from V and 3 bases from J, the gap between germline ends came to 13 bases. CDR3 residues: CASSLVRAAYGNTIYF. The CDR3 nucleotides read TGTGCCAGCAGCTTAGTTAGGGCGGCTTATGGAAACACCATATATTTT.

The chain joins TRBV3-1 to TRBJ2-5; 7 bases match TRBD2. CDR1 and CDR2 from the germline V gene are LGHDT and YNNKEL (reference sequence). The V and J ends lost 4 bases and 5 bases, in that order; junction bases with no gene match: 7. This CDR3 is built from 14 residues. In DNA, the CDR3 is TGTGCCAGCAGCCGGAAGGCGGGGGTCGAGACCCAGTACTTC. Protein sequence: CASSRKAGVETQYF.

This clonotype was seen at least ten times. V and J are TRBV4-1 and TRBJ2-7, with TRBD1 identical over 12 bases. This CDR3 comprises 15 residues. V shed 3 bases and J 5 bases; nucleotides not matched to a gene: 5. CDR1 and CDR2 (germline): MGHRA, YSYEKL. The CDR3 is CASSQGTGGFDEQYF. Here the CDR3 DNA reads TGCGCCAGCAGCCAGGGGACAGGGGGCTTTGACGAGCAGTACTTC.

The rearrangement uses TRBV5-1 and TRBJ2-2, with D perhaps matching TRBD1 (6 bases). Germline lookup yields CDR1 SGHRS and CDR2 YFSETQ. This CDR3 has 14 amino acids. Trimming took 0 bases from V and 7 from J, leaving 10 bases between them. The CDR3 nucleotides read TGCGCCAGCAGCTTGGACAGGGAAGGCGGGGAGCTGTTTTTT. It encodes CASSLDREGGELFF.

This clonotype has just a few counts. CDR3 sequence reads: CASSPSRGQETQYF. In nucleotides, the CDR3 is TGTGCCAGCTCACCTTCCAGGGGACAAGAGACCCAGTACTTC. The chain is built from TRBV18 and TRBJ2-5; D might be TRBD1 (6 bases). The CDR3 runs 14 residues. Per the germline V gene, CDR1 is KGHSH and CDR2 is LQKENI. Trimming took off 3 bases at V and 2 bases at J, with 10 bases between the two ends.